The rows below give T cell receptor beta chains drawn from one sample of a study of blood T cells in healthy people across ages. TCRdb recomputed calls from the 5' RACE reads with MiXCR, one row per CDR3 protein. Of some 760,000 distinct CDR3 sequences in the sample, 20% to 25% were seen once. This sample was shared with a second study, whose subject was T cells of mothers and their children.

Sequenced sample: blood. These TCRs come from a boy younger than 18 in good health. The conserved cysteine and the conserved F or W are not part of the CDR3 here. Each record gives: J gene, V gene, CDR3 length, CDR3 protein.

j_call: TRBJ2-7; v_call: TRBV7-9; cdr3_length: 12; cdr3_aa: ASSRQSLSYEQY
j_call: TRBJ1-2; v_call: TRBV6-5; cdr3_length: 12; cdr3_aa: ASRSLQGNYGYT
j_call: TRBJ2-7; v_call: TRBV3-1; cdr3_length: 11; cdr3_aa: ASSQDPQGEQY
j_call: TRBJ2-5; v_call: TRBV7-6; cdr3_length: 12; cdr3_aa: ASSLWVPMETQY
j_call: TRBJ2-3; v_call: TRBV13; cdr3_length: 14; cdr3_aa: ASSMSHRGFTDTQY
j_call: TRBJ2-2; v_call: TRBV28; cdr3_length: 18; cdr3_aa: ASSLGPSATGIANTGELF
j_call: TRBJ2-7; v_call: TRBV14; cdr3_length: 13; cdr3_aa: ASSHRRDRGDEQY
j_call: TRBJ2-7; v_call: TRBV28; cdr3_length: 11; cdr3_aa: ASSFQGTYEQY
j_call: TRBJ2-2; v_call: TRBV10-2; cdr3_length: 16; cdr3_aa: ASAGTSGRLWNTGELF
j_call: TRBJ2-2; v_call: TRBV7-2; cdr3_length: 14; cdr3_aa: ASSLAGQGAGGELF
j_call: TRBJ2-5; v_call: TRBV29-1; cdr3_length: 12; cdr3_aa: SVVGGRFQETQY
j_call: TRBJ2-1; v_call: TRBV12-3/TRBV12-4; cdr3_length: 9; cdr3_aa: ASRANNEQF
j_call: TRBJ1-5; v_call: TRBV7-8; cdr3_length: 15; cdr3_aa: ASSLPFRTGEDQPQH
j_call: TRBJ2-2; v_call: TRBV7-9; cdr3_length: 14; cdr3_aa: ASSLAPGGWTGELF
j_call: TRBJ2-7; v_call: TRBV2; cdr3_length: 15; cdr3_aa: ASSEEGQRGSPYEQY
j_call: TRBJ1-2; v_call: TRBV2; cdr3_length: 12; cdr3_aa: ASSYLDRAGGYT
j_call: TRBJ2-5; v_call: TRBV14; cdr3_length: 13; cdr3_aa: ASSQDNLLGGTQY
j_call: TRBJ2-7; v_call: TRBV20-1; cdr3_length: 10; cdr3_aa: SAREPGYEQY
j_call: TRBJ1-1; v_call: TRBV7-9; cdr3_length: 11; cdr3_aa: ASSLVDTLEAF
j_call: TRBJ2-5; v_call: TRBV20-1; cdr3_length: 16; cdr3_aa: SAETPGTSGGFQETQY
j_call: TRBJ2-5; v_call: TRBV6-1; cdr3_length: 17; cdr3_aa: ASSQTGTGVIGGQETQY
j_call: TRBJ2-5; v_call: TRBV6-6; cdr3_length: 10; cdr3_aa: ASSYSLETQY